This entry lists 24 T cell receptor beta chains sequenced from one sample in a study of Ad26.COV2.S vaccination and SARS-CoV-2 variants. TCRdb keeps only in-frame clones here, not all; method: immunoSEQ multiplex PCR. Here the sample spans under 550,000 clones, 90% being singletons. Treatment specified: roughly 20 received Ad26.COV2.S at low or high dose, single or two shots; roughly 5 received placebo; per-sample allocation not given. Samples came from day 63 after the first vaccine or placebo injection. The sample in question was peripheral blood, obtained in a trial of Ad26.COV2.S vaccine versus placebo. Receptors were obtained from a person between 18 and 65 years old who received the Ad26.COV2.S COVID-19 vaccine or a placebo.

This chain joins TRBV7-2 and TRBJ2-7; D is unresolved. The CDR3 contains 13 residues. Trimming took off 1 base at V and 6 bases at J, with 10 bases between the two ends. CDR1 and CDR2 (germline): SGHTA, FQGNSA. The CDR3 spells CASSLESSAEQYF. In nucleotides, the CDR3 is TGTGCCAGCAGCTTAGAGAGTTCGGCCGAGCAGTACTTC.

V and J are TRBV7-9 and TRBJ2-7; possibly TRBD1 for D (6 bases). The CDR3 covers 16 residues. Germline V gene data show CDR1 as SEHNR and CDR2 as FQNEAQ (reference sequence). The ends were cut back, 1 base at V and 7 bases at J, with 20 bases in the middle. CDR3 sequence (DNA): TGTGCCAGCAGCTTAGATGGCAGGGGAGCCCTCGGGGAGCAGTACTTC. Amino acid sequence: CASSLDGRGALGEQYF.

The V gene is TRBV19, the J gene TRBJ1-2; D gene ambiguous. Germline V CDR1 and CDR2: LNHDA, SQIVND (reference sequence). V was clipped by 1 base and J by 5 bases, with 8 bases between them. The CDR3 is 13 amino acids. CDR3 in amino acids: CASSIGDFYGYTF. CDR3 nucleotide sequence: TGTGCCAGTAGTATAGGCGATTTTTATGGCTACACCTTC.

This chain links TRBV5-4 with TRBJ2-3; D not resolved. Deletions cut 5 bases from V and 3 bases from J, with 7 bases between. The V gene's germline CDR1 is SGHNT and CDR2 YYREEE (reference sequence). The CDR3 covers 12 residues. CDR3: CASRFETDTQYF. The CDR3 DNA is TGTGCCAGCAGATTCGAGACAGATACGCAGTATTTT.

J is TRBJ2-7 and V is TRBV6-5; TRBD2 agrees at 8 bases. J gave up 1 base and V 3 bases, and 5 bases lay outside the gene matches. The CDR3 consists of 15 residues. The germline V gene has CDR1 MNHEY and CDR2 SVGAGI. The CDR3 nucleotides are TGTGCCAGCAGTTATACTAGCGGTCTGTCCTACGAGCAGTACTTC. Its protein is CASSYTSGLSYEQYF.

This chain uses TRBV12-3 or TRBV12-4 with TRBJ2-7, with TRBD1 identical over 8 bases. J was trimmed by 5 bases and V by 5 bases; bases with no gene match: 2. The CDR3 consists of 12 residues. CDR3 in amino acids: CASSQGANEQYF. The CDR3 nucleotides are TGTGCCAGCAGTCAGGGGGCCAACGAGCAGTACTTC.

The CDR3 DNA follows: TGTGCCAGTAGGCCTAGCGGGCGTGGGGCCTACGAGCAGTACTTC. The encoded protein is CASRPSGRGAYEQYF. The J gene is TRBJ2-7, the V gene TRBV19, with 8 nucleotides matching TRBD2. The CDR3 consists of 15 residues. V was clipped by 6 bases and J by 2 bases; unmatched bases: 9. The germline V gene has CDR1 LNHDA and CDR2 SQIVND (reference sequence).

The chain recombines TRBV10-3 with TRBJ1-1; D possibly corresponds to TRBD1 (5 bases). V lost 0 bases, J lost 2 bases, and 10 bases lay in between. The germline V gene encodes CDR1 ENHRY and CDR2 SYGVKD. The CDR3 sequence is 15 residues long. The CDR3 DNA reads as TGTGCCATCAGTGAGTCACAGGCGCAAAACACTGAAGCTTTCTTT. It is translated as CAISESQAQNTEAFF.

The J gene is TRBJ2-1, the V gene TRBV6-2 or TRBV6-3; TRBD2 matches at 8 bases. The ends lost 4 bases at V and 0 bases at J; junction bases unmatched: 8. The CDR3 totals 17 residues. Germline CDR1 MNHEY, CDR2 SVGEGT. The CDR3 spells CASSFGRVSHSYNEQFF. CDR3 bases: TGTGCCAGCAGTTTCGGGAGGGTCTCCCACTCCTACAATGAGCAGTTCTTC.

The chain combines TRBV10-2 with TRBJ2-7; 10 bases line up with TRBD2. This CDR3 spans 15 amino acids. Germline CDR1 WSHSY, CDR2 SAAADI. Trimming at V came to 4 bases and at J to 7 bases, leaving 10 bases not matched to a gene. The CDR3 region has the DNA TGCGCCAGCAGTGTAGGAGCGGGAGGGCCACGAGAGCAGTACTTC. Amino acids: CASSVGAGGPREQYF.

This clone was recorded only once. The CDR3 nucleotides are TGTGCCAGCAGCTTAGGTACATCCCATGAAAAACTGTTTTTT. Residues: CASSLGTSHEKLFF. The J gene is TRBJ1-4, the V gene TRBV7-2, with D hard to call. V was cut by 1 base and J by 6 bases, with 9 bases left in between. The V gene's germline CDR1 is SGHTA and CDR2 FQGNSA. This CDR3 spans 14 amino acids.

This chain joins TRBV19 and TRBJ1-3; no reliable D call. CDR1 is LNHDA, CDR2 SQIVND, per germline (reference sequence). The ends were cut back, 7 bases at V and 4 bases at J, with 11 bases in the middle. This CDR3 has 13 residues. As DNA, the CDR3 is TGTGCCAGTACTCTAGGGTCCGGAAACACCATATATTTT. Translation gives CASTLGSGNTIYF. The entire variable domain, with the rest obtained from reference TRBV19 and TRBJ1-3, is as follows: DGGITQSPKYLFRKEGQNVTLSCEQNLNHDAMYWYRQDPGQGLRLIYYSQIVNDFQKGDIAEGYSVSREKKESFPLTVTSAQKNPTAFYLCASTLGSGNTIYFGEGSWLTVV.

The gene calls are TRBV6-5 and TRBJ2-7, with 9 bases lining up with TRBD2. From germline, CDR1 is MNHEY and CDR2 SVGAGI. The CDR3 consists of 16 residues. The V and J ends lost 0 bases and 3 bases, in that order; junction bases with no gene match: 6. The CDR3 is CASSYSVPSGDYEQYF. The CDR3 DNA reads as TGTGCCAGCAGTTACTCGGTTCCTAGCGGGGACTACGAGCAGTACTTC.

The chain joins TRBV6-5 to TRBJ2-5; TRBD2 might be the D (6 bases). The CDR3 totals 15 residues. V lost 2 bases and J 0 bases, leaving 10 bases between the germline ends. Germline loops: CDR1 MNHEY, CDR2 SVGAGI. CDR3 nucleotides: TGTGCCAGCAGTTACACCGGGACTTACCAAGAGACCCAGTACTTC. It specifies CASSYTGTYQETQYF.

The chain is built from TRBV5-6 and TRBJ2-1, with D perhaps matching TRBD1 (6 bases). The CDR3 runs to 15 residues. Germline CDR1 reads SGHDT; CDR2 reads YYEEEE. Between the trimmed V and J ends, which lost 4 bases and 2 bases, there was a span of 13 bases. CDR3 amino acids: CASSRTGHPYNEQFF. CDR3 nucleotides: TGTGCCAGCAGCCGAACAGGGCACCCCTACAATGAGCAGTTCTTC.

CDR3 residues: CSVEYRVDTEAFF. For the CDR3, the DNA is TGCAGCGTTGAATACAGGGTGGATACTGAAGCTTTCTTT. The chain combines TRBV29-1 with TRBJ1-1; maybe TRBD1 (6 bases). The CDR3 has 13 residues. V lost 2 bases and J lost 5, with 12 bases in between. The germline gives CDR1 SQVTM, CDR2 ANQGSEA.

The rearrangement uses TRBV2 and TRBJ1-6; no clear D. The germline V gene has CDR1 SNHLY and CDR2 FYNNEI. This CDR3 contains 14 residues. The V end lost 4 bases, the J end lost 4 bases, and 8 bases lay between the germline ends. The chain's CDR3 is CASSGTVYNSPLHF. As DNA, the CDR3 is TGTGCCAGCAGTGGGACGGTATATAATTCACCCCTCCACTTT.

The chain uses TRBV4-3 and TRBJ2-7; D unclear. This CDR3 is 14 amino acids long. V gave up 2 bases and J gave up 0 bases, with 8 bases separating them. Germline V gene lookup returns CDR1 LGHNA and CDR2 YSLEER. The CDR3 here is CASSQSQSSYEQYF. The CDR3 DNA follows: TGCGCCAGCAGCCAATCCCAGAGCTCCTACGAGCAGTACTTC.

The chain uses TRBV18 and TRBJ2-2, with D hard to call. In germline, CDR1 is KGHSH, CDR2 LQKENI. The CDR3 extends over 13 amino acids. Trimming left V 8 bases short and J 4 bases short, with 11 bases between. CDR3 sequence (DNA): TGTGCCAGCACCCCGGCAGGCACCGGGGAGCTGTTTTTT. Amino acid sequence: CASTPAGTGELFF. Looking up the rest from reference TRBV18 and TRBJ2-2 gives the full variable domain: NAGVMQNPRHLVRRRGQEARLRCSPMKGHSHVYWYRQLPEEGLKFMVYLQKENIIDESGMPKERFSAEFPKEGPSILRIQQVVRGDSAAYFCASTPAGTGELFFGEGSRLTVL.

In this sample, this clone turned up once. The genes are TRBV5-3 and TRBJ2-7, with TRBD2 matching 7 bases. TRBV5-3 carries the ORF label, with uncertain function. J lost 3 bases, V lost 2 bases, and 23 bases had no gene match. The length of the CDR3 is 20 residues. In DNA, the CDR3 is TGTGCCAGAAGCTTACAAACCCGGGACTGTAACCCGGGACTACTCTACGAGCAGTACTTC. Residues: CARSLQTRDCNPGLLYEQYF.

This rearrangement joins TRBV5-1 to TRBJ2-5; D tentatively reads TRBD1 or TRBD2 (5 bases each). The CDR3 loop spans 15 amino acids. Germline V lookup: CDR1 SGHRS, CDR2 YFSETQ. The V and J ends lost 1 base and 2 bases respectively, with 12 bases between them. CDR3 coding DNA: TGCGCCAGCAGCTTGTGGGGGATAGAGCAAGAGACCCAGTACTTC. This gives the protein CASSLWGIEQETQYF.

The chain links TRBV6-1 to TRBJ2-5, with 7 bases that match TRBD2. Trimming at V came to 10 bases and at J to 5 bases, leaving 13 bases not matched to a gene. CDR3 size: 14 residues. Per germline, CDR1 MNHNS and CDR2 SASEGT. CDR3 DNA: TGTGCCACTAGGACCCCCGGGAGGATGGAGACCCAGTACTTC. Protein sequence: CATRTPGRMETQYF.

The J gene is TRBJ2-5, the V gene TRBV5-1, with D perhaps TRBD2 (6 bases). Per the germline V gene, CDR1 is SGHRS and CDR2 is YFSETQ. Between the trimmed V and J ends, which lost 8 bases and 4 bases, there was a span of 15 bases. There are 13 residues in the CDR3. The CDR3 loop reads CASDSGGGETQYF. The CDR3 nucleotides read TGCGCCAGTGATAGCGGAGGTGGAGAGACCCAGTACTTC.

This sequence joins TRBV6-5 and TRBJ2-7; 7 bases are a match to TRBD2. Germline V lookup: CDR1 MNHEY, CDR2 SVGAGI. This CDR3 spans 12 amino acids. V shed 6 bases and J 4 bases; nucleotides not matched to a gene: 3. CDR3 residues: CASSPAGYEQYF. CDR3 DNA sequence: TGTGCCAGCAGCCCAGCGGGATACGAGCAGTACTTC.